This entry concerns a single TCR beta chain. The target antigen is unknown. Using immunoSEQ multiplex PCR, the repertoire was profiled, and TCRdb retains in-frame clones only, with some absent. The data hold 55,000 to 65,000 clones, with about four fifths observed a single time. The sample belongs to a study of memory CD4+ T cells and cytomegalovirus serostatus. Overall study results and limits: The CMV-associated TCR signature appears largely within the CD4+ memory repertoire. CD4+ memory repertoires contained about two fifths of the 164 reported CMV TCRbeta sequences.

The sort gate was single viable CD3+CD4+CD8-CD45RO+ cells for memory CD4+ T cells. Germline V gene lookup returns CDR1 SGHTA and CDR2 FQGNSA. Germline trimming cut 5 bases from V and 1 base from J; bases unmatched to any gene: 7. This CDR3 region has 16 residues. The chain couples TRBV7-2 to TRBJ2-3; TRBD2 agrees at 9 bases. Sequencing was carried out using memory CD4+ T cells from blood. The TCR was taken from an adult in good health and CMV-seronegative. The CDR3 protein is CASSNQRGARTDTQYF. CDR3 nucleotide sequence: TGTGCCAGCAGCAATCAGCGGGGGGCCCGCACAGATACGCAGTATTTT.